This T cell receptor beta chain appears in the sequencing data of a study of human thymus T cells. Findings and caveats of the study: Among thymic and blood repertoires, usage of V and J genes appeared biased.

The donor group consisted of healthy Finnish infants who were having corrective surgery for congenital heart defects. Half of the eight donors gave 0.5-1 mL blood during surgery. Blood DNA came from all available leukocytes, not a fixed cell number. Details on this clone: What it binds is unknown.

Profiled with immunoSEQ multiplex PCR; TCRdb holds only in-frame clones, not every one. Of more than 50,000 clones in the sample, approximately 95% were seen once. The sequence was obtained from a boy in the first two years of life with a congenital heart defect but otherwise immunologically healthy. The sequenced material came from blood.

The CDR3 reads CAWSSQGSSYEQYF. Written as DNA, the CDR3 is TGTGCCTGGAGCTCACAGGGGAGCTCCTACGAGCAGTACTTC. This chain connects TRBV30 to TRBJ2-7, with 7 bases lining up with TRBD1. The CDR3 runs to 14 residues. With 3 bases clipped from V and 0 bases from J, the junction kept 5 bases outside the gene matches. Germline CDR1 GTSNPN, CDR2 SVGIG (reference sequence).